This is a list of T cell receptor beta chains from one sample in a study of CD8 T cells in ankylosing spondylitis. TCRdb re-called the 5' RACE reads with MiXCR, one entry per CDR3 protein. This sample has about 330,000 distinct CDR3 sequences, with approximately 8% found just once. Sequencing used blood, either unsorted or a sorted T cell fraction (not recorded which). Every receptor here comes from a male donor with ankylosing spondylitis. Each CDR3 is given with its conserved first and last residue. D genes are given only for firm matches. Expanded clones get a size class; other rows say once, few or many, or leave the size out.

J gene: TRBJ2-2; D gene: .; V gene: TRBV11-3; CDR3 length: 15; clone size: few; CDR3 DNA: TGTGCCAGCAGCTTCCGGGGATTTGACACCGGGGAGCTGTTTTTT; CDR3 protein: CASSFRGFDTGELFF
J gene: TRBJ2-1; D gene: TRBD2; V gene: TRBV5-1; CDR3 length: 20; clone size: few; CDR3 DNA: TGCGCCAGCAGCCCCCGGGAGGGGGAAACCGACCTGAGTCGCTACAATGAGCAGTTCTTC; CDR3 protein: CASSPREGETDLSRYNEQFF
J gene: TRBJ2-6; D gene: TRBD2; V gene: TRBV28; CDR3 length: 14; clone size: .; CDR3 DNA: TGTGCCAGCGGGGGGGGGTCTGGGGCCAACGTCCTGACTTTC; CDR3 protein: CASGGGSGANVLTF
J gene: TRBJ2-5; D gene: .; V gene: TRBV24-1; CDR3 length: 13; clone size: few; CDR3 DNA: TGTGCCACCAGTGATGGTACAAGGAAGGCCCAGTACTTC; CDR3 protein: CATSDGTRKAQYF
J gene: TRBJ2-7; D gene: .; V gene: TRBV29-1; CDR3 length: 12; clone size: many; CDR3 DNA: TGCAGCGTTGCGGACAGACCCTACGAGCAGTACTTC; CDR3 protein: CSVADRPYEQYF
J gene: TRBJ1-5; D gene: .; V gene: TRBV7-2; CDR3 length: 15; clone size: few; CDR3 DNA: TGTGCCAGCAGCCTCGAGCCCTCAGGCAATCAGCCCCAGCATTTT; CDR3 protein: CASSLEPSGNQPQHF
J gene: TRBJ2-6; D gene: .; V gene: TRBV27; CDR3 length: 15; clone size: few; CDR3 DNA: TGTGCCAGCAGTTTACAGATCTCTGGGGCCAACGTCCTGACTTTC; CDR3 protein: CASSLQISGANVLTF
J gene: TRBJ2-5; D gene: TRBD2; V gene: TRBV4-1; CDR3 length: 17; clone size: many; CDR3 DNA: TGCGCCAGCAGCTACACCCTTGGGCGGGAGGGCCGAGAGACCCAGTACTTC; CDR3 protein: CASSYTLGREGRETQYF
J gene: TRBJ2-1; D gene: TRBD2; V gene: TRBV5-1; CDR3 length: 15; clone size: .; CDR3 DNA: TGCGCCAGCAGCTCCGGACTAGCGGATTCCAATGAGCAGTTCTTC; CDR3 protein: CASSSGLADSNEQFF
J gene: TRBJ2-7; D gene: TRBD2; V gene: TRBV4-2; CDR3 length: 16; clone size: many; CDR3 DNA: TGTGCCAGCAGCCAAGATCCGGGACTAGGGTGGGACGAGCAGTACTTC; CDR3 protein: CASSQDPGLGWDEQYF
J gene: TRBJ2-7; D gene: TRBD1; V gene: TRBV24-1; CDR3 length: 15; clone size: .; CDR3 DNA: TGTGCCACCAGTGATGGGACAGGGGGCTTCCACGAGCAGTACTTC; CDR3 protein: CATSDGTGGFHEQYF
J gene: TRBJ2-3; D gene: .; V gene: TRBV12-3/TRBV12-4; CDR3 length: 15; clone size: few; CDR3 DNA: TGTGCCAGCAGTTTAGACCCCTTGGGCACAGATACGCAGTATTTT; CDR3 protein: CASSLDPLGTDTQYF
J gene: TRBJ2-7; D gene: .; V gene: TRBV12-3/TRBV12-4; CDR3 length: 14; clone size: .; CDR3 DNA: TGTGCCAGCAGTTTAGGTGCCCACTCCTACGAGCAGTACTTC; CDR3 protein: CASSLGAHSYEQYF
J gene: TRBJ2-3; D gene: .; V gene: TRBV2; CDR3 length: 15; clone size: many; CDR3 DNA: TGTGCCAGCAGTGGTTTGCGGGGCGGGACAGATACGCAGTATTTT; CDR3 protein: CASSGLRGGTDTQYF
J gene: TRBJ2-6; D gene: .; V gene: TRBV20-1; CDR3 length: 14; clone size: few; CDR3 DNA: TGCAGTGCTTTACCGGTTTCTGGGGCCAACGTCCTGACTTTC; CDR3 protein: CSALPVSGANVLTF
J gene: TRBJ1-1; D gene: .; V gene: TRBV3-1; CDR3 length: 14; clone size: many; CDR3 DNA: TGTGCCAGCAGCCGAGACATACCGAACACTGAAGCTTTCTTT; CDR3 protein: CASSRDIPNTEAFF
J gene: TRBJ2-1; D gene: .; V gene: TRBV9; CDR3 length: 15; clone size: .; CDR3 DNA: TGTGCCAGCAGCGTAGCCGCACCAGGATACAATGAGCAGTTCTTC; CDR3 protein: CASSVAAPGYNEQFF
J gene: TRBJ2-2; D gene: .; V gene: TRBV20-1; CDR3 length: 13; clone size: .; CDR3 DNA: TGCAGTGGGCTGGGGCCTTACACCGGGGAGCTTGTTTTT; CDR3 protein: CSGLGPYTGELVF
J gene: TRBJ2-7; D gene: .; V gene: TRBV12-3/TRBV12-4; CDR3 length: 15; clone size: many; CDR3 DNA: TGTGCCAGCACTCCAAGGGGGGGGAAGGGCTACGAGCAGTACTTC; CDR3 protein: CASTPRGGKGYEQYF
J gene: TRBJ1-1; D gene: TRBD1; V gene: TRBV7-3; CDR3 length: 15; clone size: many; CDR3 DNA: TGTGCCAGCAGCCCACAATTCGACAGGGGGACTGAAGCTTTCTTT; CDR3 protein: CASSPQFDRGTEAFF
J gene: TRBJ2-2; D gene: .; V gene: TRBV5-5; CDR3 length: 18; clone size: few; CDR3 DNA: TGTGCCAGCAGCAGACTTATCCGACAGGCAACGAACACCGGGGAGCTGTTTTTT; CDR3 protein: CASSRLIRQATNTGELFF
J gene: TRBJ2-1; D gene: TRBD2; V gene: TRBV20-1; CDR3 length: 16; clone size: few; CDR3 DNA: TGCAGTGCCAGCGGGGTTAGCGGTAGCTCCTACAATGAGCAGTTCTTC; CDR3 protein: CSASGVSGSSYNEQFF
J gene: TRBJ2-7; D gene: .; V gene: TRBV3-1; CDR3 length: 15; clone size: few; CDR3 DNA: TGTGCCAGCAGCCCCCGCGTGAGGGGCGTTTACGAGCAGTACTTC; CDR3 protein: CASSPRVRGVYEQYF
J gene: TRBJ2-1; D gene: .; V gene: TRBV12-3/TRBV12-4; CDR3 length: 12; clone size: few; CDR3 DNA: TGTGCCAGCATGGTCCGGCGGAATGAGCAGTTCTTC; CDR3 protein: CASMVRRNEQFF
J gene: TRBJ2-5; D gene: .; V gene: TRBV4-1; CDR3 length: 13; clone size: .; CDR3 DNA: TGCGCCAGCAGCCAAGGCGGCGGGAAGACCCAGTACTTC; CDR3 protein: CASSQGGGKTQYF
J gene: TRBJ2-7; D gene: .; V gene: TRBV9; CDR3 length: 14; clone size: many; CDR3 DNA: TGTGCCAGCAGCGTGCTGCCGGGGGAGAACGAGCAGTACTTC; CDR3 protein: CASSVLPGENEQYF
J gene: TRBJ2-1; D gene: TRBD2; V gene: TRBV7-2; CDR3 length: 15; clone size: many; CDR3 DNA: TGTGCCAGCAGCCCGGGACTAGCGGAATACAATGAGCAGTTCTTC; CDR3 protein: CASSPGLAEYNEQFF
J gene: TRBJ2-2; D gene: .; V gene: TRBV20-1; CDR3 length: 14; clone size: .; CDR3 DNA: TGCAGTGCTAGAGATCTCGGGCCTTCCGGGGGGCTGTTTTTT; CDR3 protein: CSARDLGPSGGLFF
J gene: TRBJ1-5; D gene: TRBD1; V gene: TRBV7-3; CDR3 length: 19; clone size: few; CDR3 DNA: TGTGCCAGCAGGCACCTCGGACAGGGGGCGAAATATAGCAATCAGCCCCAGCATTTT; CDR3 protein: CASRHLGQGAKYSNQPQHF
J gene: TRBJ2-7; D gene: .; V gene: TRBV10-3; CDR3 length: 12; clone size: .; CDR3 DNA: TGTGCCATCAGTCAACAGGGTGGAGAGCAGTACTTC; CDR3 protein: CAISQQGGEQYF
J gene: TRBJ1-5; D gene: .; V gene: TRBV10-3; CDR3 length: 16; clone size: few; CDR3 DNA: TGTGCCATCAGTGAGTCAGCCAGAGCTAGCAATCAGCCCCAGCATTTT; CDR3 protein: CAISESARASNQPQHF
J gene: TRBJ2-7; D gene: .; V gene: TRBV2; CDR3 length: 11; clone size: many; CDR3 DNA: TGTGCCAGCAGTGTTCACGCCGAGCAGTACTTC; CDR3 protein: CASSVHAEQYF
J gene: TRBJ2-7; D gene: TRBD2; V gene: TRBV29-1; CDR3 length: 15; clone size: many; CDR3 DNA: TGCAGCGCCTTTGGTCTAGCGGGAGCTGATTACGAGCAGTACTTC; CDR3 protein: CSAFGLAGADYEQYF
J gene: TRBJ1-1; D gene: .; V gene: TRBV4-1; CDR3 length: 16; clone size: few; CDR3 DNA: TGCGCCAGCAGCCAAGATCCGAGGGTCTCGGACACTGAAGCTTTCTTT; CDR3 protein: CASSQDPRVSDTEAFF
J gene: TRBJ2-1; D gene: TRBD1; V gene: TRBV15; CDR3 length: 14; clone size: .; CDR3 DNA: TGTGCCACCAGCCCTTGGACAGGGAGGAATGAGCAGTTCTTC; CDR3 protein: CATSPWTGRNEQFF
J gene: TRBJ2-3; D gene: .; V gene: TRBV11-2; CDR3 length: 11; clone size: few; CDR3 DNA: TGTGCCAGCAGCCCATCTCTTGCGCAGTATTTT; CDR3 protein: CASSPSLAQYF
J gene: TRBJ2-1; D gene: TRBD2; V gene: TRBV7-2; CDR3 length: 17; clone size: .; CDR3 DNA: TGTGCCAGCAGCCGCAGCTTGGCGGGAGCTAACCGGGATGAGCAGTTCTTC; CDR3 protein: CASSRSLAGANRDEQFF
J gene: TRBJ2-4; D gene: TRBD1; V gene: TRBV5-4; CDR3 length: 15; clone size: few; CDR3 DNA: TGTGCCAGCAGCCCCGTACTCGGGGACAGGGTCATTCAGTACTTC; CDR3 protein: CASSPVLGDRVIQYF
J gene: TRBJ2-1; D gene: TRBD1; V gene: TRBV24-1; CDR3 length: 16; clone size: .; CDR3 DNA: TGTGCCACCAGTGAGCCCTCAGGACAGGGGTACCATGAGCAGTTCTTC; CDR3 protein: CATSEPSGQGYHEQFF
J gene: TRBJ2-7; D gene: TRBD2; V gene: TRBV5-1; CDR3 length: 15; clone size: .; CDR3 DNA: TGCGCCAGCAGCCCACTAGCGGGCCTACCCTACGAGCAGTACTTC; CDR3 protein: CASSPLAGLPYEQYF
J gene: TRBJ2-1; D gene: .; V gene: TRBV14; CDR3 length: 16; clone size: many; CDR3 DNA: TGTGCCAGCAGCCAAGATGAGCGGATCTCCTACAATGAGCAGTTCTTC; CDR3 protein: CASSQDERISYNEQFF
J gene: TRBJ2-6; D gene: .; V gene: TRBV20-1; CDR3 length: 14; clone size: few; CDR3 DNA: TGCAGTGCTCCTACCCTGTCTGGGGCCAACGTCCTGACTTTC; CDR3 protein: CSAPTLSGANVLTF
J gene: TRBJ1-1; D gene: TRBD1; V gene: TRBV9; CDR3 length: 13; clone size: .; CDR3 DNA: TGTGCCAGCAACCGACAGGGCAACACTGAAGCTTTCTTT; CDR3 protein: CASNRQGNTEAFF
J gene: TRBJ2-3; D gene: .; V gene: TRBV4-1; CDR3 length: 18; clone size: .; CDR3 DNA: TGCGCCAGCAGCCAAGGGTCCACTGGGGCTGGGAGCACAGATACGCAGTATTTT; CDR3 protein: CASSQGSTGAGSTDTQYF
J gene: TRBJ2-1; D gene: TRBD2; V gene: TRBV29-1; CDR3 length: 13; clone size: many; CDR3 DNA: TGCAGCGCCGGACTAGCGGGAGGCATTGAGCAGTTCTTC; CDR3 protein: CSAGLAGGIEQFF
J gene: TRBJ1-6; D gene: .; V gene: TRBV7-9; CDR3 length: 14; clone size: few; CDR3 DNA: TGTGCCAGCAGCCTGACGATCCGGGATTCACCCCTCCACTTT; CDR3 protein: CASSLTIRDSPLHF
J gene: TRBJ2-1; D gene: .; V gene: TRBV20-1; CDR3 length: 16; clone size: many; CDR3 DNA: TGCAGTGCTAGAGTTAAGGGAGTGCCCCCTCTCAATGAGCAGTTCTTC; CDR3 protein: CSARVKGVPPLNEQFF
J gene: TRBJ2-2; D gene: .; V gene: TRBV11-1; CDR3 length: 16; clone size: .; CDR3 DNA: TGTGCCAGCAGCCCCTGGCCGCCAGGGCGCACCGGGGAGCTGTTTTTT; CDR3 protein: CASSPWPPGRTGELFF
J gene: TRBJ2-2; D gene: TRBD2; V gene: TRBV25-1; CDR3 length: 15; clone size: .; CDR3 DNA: TGTGCCAGCAGTGAAGGGACTAGCTTTGTCGGGGAGCTGTTTTTT; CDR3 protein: CASSEGTSFVGELFF
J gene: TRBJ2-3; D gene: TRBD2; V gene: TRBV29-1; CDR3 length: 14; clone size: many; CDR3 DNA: TGCAGCGTTGAGACTAGCGGTTACACAGATACGCAGTATTTT; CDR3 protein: CSVETSGYTDTQYF
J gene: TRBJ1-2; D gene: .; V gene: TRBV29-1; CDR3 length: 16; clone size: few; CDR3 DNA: TGCAGCGTTGCGGTCTCCGGTGGCCAAGCTCTATATGGCTACACCTTC; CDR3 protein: CSVAVSGGQALYGYTF
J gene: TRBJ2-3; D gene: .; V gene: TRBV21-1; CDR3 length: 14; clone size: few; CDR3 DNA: TGTGCCAGCACCCTAAGGGGGACACTCTCGACGCAGTATTTT; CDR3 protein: CASTLRGTLSTQYF
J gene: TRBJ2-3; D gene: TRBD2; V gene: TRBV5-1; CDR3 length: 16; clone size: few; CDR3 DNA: TGCGCCAGCAGCTCCCGAGAGGGAGGGACCACAGATACGCAGTATTTT; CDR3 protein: CASSSREGGTTDTQYF
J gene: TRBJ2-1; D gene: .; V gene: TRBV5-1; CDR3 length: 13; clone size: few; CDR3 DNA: TGCGCCAGCAGCTTGTCAACGGATAATGAGCAGTTCTTC; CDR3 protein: CASSLSTDNEQFF
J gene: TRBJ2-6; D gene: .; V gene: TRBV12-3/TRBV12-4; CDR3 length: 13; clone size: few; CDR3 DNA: TGTGCCAGCAGTCTTCCTGGGGCCAACGTCCTGACTTTC; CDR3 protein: CASSLPGANVLTF
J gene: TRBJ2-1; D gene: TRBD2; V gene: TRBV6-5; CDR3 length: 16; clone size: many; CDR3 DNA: TGTGCCAGCAGTTACGTGGGCGGCGGGAGTTACAATGAGCAGTTCTTC; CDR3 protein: CASSYVGGGSYNEQFF